Listed below are T cell receptor beta chains from one sample, sequenced in a study of blood T cells in healthy people across ages. From the 5' RACE reads, TCRdb called clonotypes with MiXCR, one entry per CDR3 protein. The table has roughly 700,000 distinct CDR3 sequences, 32% seen once. The sample consisted of blood. The receptors come from a woman older than 75 in good health. The CDR3 runs from the conserved cysteine through the conserved F or W. The D gene is left open where the match is weak. Not every row has a clone size; where given, it reads once, few, many or a size class.

cdr3_length,clone_size,v_call,j_call,d_call,cdr3_nt,cdr3_aa
15,-,TRBV15,TRBJ2-1,-,TGTGCCACCAGCAGAGATTCTAGCTCCTACAATGAGCAGTTCTTC,CATSRDSSSYNEQFF
15,many,TRBV9,TRBJ2-3,TRBD2,TGTGCCAGCTCCGGGACTAGCGGTGACACAGATACGCAGTATTTT,CASSGTSGDTDTQYF
15,-,TRBV5-6,TRBJ1-5,-,TGTGCCAGCAGTTCGGGACCAATATTCAATCAGCCCCAGCATTTT,CASSSGPIFNQPQHF
14,few,TRBV29-1,TRBJ1-1,-,TGCAGCGTTGAAGAGGGGGGGAAGCTGTCTGAAGCTTTCTTT,CSVEEGGKLSEAFF
15,-,TRBV7-2,TRBJ2-7,TRBD1,TGTGCCAGCAGCGCCCACTTGACAGGGGCCTACGAGCAGTACTTC,CASSAHLTGAYEQYF
16,-,TRBV6-6,TRBJ2-7,TRBD1,TGTGCCAGCAGTTACCCCTGGGACAGGGACTCCTACGAGCAGTACTTC,CASSYPWDRDSYEQYF
15,-,TRBV6-1,TRBJ1-1,-,TGTGCCAGCGGATCCTCTCGGGCCATGAACACTGAAGCTTTCTTT,CASGSSRAMNTEAFF
15,few,TRBV5-5,TRBJ1-6,-,TGTGCCAGCAGCTTGGCCCAGGACGTCACTTCACCCCTCCACTTT,CASSLAQDVTSPLHF
13,many,TRBV6-6,TRBJ1-2,-,TGTGCCAGCAGCCCCGGTCGGGGAGGTGGCTACACCTTC,CASSPGRGGGYTF
13,many,TRBV7-9,TRBJ2-5,TRBD1,TGTGCCAGCAGTTCGGACAGGGGAGGGACCCAGTACTTC,CASSSDRGGTQYF
15,many,TRBV18,TRBJ2-1,TRBD2,TGTGCCAGCTCACCCTCTAGCGGGGGGAGAGATGAGCAGTTCTTC,CASSPSSGGRDEQFF
17,-,TRBV18,TRBJ2-2,TRBD1,TGTGCCAGCTCACCAGGGACAGGGGGCCAATCCGCCGGGGAGCTGTTTTTT,CASSPGTGGQSAGELFF
15,few,TRBV12-3/TRBV12-4,TRBJ2-3,-,TGTGCCAGCAGTTTAGCAACAGGGTCGGCAGATGCGCAGTATTTT,CASSLATGSADAQYF
13,-,TRBV25-1,TRBJ2-7,-,TGTGCCAGCAGTAAACTGGCGGTCTACGAGCAGTACTTC,CASSKLAVYEQYF
18,few,TRBV7-9,TRBJ2-7,-,TGTGCCAGCAGCCCCAAAATTAGTCGCTCTCAGAGCTCCTACGAGCAGTACTTC,CASSPKISRSQSSYEQYF
14,many,TRBV29-1,TRBJ2-3,-,TGCAGCGTTGAATTAGGGCAGGGCCCAGATACGCAGTATTTT,CSVELGQGPDTQYF
15,-,TRBV4-2,TRBJ1-1,-,TGTGCCAGCAGCCAAGAACGACAGTTGAACACTGAAGCTTTCTTT,CASSQERQLNTEAFF
14,few,TRBV3-1,TRBJ1-1,TRBD1,TGTGCCAGCAGCCATACAGGGGTTAGGACTGAAGCTTTCTTT,CASSHTGVRTEAFF
21,-,TRBV28,TRBJ2-7,-,TGTGCCAGCAGGCAGGGTCCGGCTCCTAAGTCCAAAAAGAGGATCCGTAATGAGCAGTACTTC,CASRQGPAPKSKKRIRNEQYF
15,many,TRBV6-6,TRBJ1-2,-,TGTGCCAGCAGTTACGTAGAGAGGGGGGACTATGGCTACACCTTC,CASSYVERGDYGYTF
15,many,TRBV5-1,TRBJ2-3,-,TGCGCCAGCAGCTTGGGACTACGCCCCACAGATACGCAGTATTTT,CASSLGLRPTDTQYF
16,once,TRBV29-1,TRBJ2-7,TRBD1,TGCAGCGTTAGGGGACAGGGGATCTCGCTATACGGCGAGCAGTACTTC,CSVRGQGISLYGEQYF
15,few,TRBV7-3,TRBJ1-6,-,TGTGCCAGCAGCGAGGACGGGCACTATAATTCACCCCTCCACTTT,CASSEDGHYNSPLHF
14,many,TRBV6-2/TRBV6-3,TRBJ2-7,-,TGTGCCACCCAACTCGTGGGCAACTCCTACGAGCAGTACTTC,CATQLVGNSYEQYF
12,-,TRBV27,TRBJ1-2,-,TGTGCCAGCAGTTCAGGGATCTATGGCTACACCTTC,CASSSGIYGYTF
15,-,TRBV2,TRBJ1-6,TRBD1,TGTGCCAGCACCACAGGGGCTTACGGTAGTGCGCCCCTCCACTTT,CASTTGAYGSAPLHF
13,many,TRBV30,TRBJ1-2,TRBD1,TGTGCCTGGACCGGGACAGGGGGCTATGGCTACACCTTC,CAWTGTGGYGYTF
15,many,TRBV9,TRBJ2-3,-,TGTGCCAGCAGCCAACCAGGCTTCGACACAGATACGCAGTATTTT,CASSQPGFDTDTQYF
12,many,TRBV18,TRBJ2-7,-,TGTGCCAGCTCACCAAATACATACGAGCAGTACTTC,CASSPNTYEQYF
15,few,TRBV3-1,TRBJ1-5,-,TGTGCCAGCAGCCAAGATGTGTCCCCCCAGGAAGCCCAGCATTTT,CASSQDVSPQEAQHF
14,-,TRBV7-9,TRBJ1-4,-,TGTGCCAGCAGCCCGCGGGAGGGTAATGAAAAACTGTTTTTT,CASSPREGNEKLFF
15,many,TRBV20-1,TRBJ1-5,-,TGCAGTGCTTCGCAGGGGTCGGTTCGCAATCAACCCCAGCATTTT,CSASQGSVRNQPQHF
15,many,TRBV6-2/TRBV6-3,TRBJ2-7,-,TGTGCCAGCAGTAATGGGGCTAGCGTGTCCTACGAGCAGTACTTC,CASSNGASVSYEQYF
11,-,TRBV24-1,TRBJ1-1,-,TGTGCCACCAGTGATTTAGTTCGAGCTTTCTTT,CATSDLVRAFF
15,many,TRBV11-2,TRBJ2-1,-,TGTGCCAGCAGCTTGTCGGGGCTCTCCTACAATGAGCAGTTCTTC,CASSLSGLSYNEQFF
15,once,TRBV12-3/TRBV12-4,TRBJ2-2,TRBD1,TGTGCCAGCAGGACGACAGGGGTTGCCACCGGGGAGCTGTTTTTT,CASRTTGVATGELFF
13,once,TRBV10-1,TRBJ2-1,-,TGCGCCAGCAGTGAGTTAGTTTACAATGAGCAGTTCTTC,CASSELVYNEQFF
15,-,TRBV12-3/TRBV12-4,TRBJ2-3,TRBD2,TGTGCCAGCAGTCCCCTTGGCGGGAGGGCAGATACGCAGTATTTT,CASSPLGGRADTQYF
15,-,TRBV5-1,TRBJ2-5,TRBD2,TGCGCCAGCAGCTATACTAGCGGGGTGACAGAAACCCAGTACTTC,CASSYTSGVTETQYF
13,once,TRBV18,TRBJ1-5,-,TGTGCCAGCTCACCACAGTACAATCAGCCCCAGCATTTT,CASSPQYNQPQHF
16,few,TRBV5-6,TRBJ2-4,-,TGTGCCAGCAGCTTGGGGCCTGTGAGACGGGAAAACATTCAGTACTTC,CASSLGPVRRENIQYF
15,many,TRBV14,TRBJ1-2,-,TGTGCCAGCAGCCCTGCAGGGTCTCTGGGCTATGGCTACACCTTC,CASSPAGSLGYGYTF
15,many,TRBV7-9,TRBJ1-1,-,TGTGCCAGCAGCTTGTTCGAAAGGGGCGGTACTGAAGCTTTCTTT,CASSLFERGGTEAFF
14,-,TRBV30,TRBJ1-1,-,TGTGCCTGGAGCCCGACAGGAAAGAATTCTGAAGCTTTCTTT,CAWSPTGKNSEAFF
11,-,TRBV30,TRBJ2-5,-,TGTGCCTGGAGAATAATGGAGACCCAGTACTTC,CAWRIMETQYF
12,many,TRBV20-1,TRBJ1-2,-,TGCAGTGCCCCCTTGACCCTCTATGGCTACACCTTC,CSAPLTLYGYTF
16,many,TRBV27,TRBJ2-3,TRBD2,TGTGCCAGCAGTTTATACGGGGGGGGCGGCACAGATACGCAGTATTTT,CASSLYGGGGTDTQYF
15,-,TRBV15,TRBJ1-4,-,TGTGCCACCAGCAGAGATATCACCAGGGGTGAAAAACTGTTTTTT,CATSRDITRGEKLFF
13,many,TRBV29-1,TRBJ1-2,TRBD1,TGCAGCGTCCGGGACAGGGGAAGATATGGCTACACCTTC,CSVRDRGRYGYTF
16,-,TRBV7-9,TRBJ2-3,-,TGTGCCAGCAGCTTAGCCAGGGCCCGGGCGTCGGATACGCAGTATTTT,CASSLARARASDTQYF
17,-,TRBV20-1,TRBJ2-7,TRBD2,TGCAGTGCTAGAGCCCCTCCTAGCGGGGGGGGCCGGTACGAGCAGTACTTC,CSARAPPSGGGRYEQYF
14,many,TRBV20-1,TRBJ2-5,TRBD1,TGCAGTGCTAGAAACTACAGGGGTTTGGAGACCCAGTACTTC,CSARNYRGLETQYF
16,-,TRBV7-6,TRBJ2-1,TRBD2,TGTGCCAGCAGCTTCTACGGGACTAGCGACCTCAATGAGCAGTTCTTC,CASSFYGTSDLNEQFF
14,many,TRBV11-2,TRBJ2-5,TRBD1,TGTGCCAGCAGCCCGACAGGGACCGGCGAGACCCAGTACTTC,CASSPTGTGETQYF
15,many,TRBV20-1,TRBJ2-3,-,TGCAGTGCTAGACCCCCCGGGGGGCGCACAGATACGCAGTATTTT,CSARPPGGRTDTQYF